A single sample gave rise to the 23 T cell receptor beta chains below, sequenced in a study of cytotoxic CD8 clonotypes in ibrutinib-treated CLL. Method: immunoSEQ multiplex PCR; TCRdb's copy keeps in-frame clones and lacks some. The table includes nearly 300,000 clones, 70% to 80% detected once. Sequencing was performed on PBMCs, taken at disease progression, from a patient treated with ibrutinib. These receptors came from a human donor with chronic lymphocytic leukemia.

The CDR3, as DNA: TGCGCCAGCAGCTTGGCAGGAGTGGGCACTGAAGCTTTCTTT. Protein sequence: CASSLAGVGTEAFF. The gene calls are TRBV5-1 and TRBJ1-1; D is undetermined. The length of the CDR3 is 14 residues. V was pared by 0 bases and J by 4 bases, with 10 bases between. The germline CDR1 and CDR2 sequences are SGHRS and YFSETQ.

J is TRBJ2-2 and V is TRBV5-1; the D gene is possibly TRBD1 (5 bases). This CDR3 has 16 residues. With 1 base removed from V and 5 bases from J, the gap between germline ends came to 15 bases. Per the germline V gene, CDR1 is SGHRS and CDR2 is YFSETQ. The CDR3 loop reads CASSLLQGFPTGELFF. In DNA form, the CDR3 reads TGCGCCAGCAGCTTGCTTCAGGGATTCCCTACCGGGGAGCTGTTTTTT.

The chain carries TRBV18 and TRBJ2-7; tentative D call: TRBD2 (6 bases). Germline-derived CDR1 and CDR2 are KGHSH and LQKENI. CDR3 length equals 16 residues. Trimming left V 1 base short and J 2 bases short, with 15 bases between. CDR3: CASSPRPGLRPYEQYF. The CDR3 DNA follows: TGTGCCAGCTCACCACGCCCGGGACTCCGACCCTACGAGCAGTACTTC.

The genes are TRBV5-1 and TRBJ2-1; D gene ambiguous. V lost 2 bases and J 5 bases, leaving 20 bases between the germline ends. The germline gives CDR1 SGHRS, CDR2 YFSETQ. The CDR3 contains 17 residues. The CDR3 region has the DNA TGCGCCAGCAGCTTTAATGTTGGCGTTGTGGGCGACAATGAGCAGTTCTTC. It codes for CASSFNVGVVGDNEQFF.

The chain carries TRBV18 and TRBJ1-1; D remains unclear. Germline loops: CDR1 KGHSH, CDR2 LQKENI. The CDR3 length is 12 residues. V shed 2 bases and J shed 7 bases, with 8 bases lying between them. The CDR3 reads CASSPTQDEAFF. The CDR3 nucleotides read TGTGCCAGCTCACCAACGCAGGATGAAGCTTTCTTT.

The chain combines TRBV29-1 with TRBJ2-1; 9 positions agree with TRBD2. CDR1 SQVTM and CDR2 ANQGSEA come from the germline V gene. This CDR3 has 14 residues. V lost 4 bases, J lost 1 base, and 2 bases stayed unmatched. The DNA for the CDR3 is TGCAGCGTTGGACTAGCGGCTTCCTACAATGAGCAGTTCTTC. Translated, it gives CSVGLAASYNEQFF.

This clone was detected a few times. The chain links TRBV2 to TRBJ1-5; 11 bases align to TRBD1. The germline V gene has CDR1 SNHLY and CDR2 FYNNEI. The CDR3 has 15 amino acids. Losses at the gene ends were 7 bases for V and 4 bases for J; bases not matched to a gene: 6. CDR3 amino acids: CASMGTGGDNQPQHF. CDR3 coding DNA: TGTGCCAGCATGGGGACAGGGGGAGATAATCAGCCCCAGCATTTT. Using reference TRBV2 and TRBJ1-5 for the parts outside the CDR3, the full variable domain is EPEVTQTPSHQVTQMGQEVILRCVPISNHLYFYWYRQILGQKVEFLVSFYNNEISEKSEIFDDQFSVERPDGSNFTLKIRSTKLEDSAMYFCASMGTGGDNQPQHFGDGTRLSIL.

The chain links TRBV28 to TRBJ2-2; 7 nucleotides match TRBD2. The junction had 12 bases not matched to a gene; V was cut back by 6 bases and J by 5 bases. The length of the CDR3 is 16 residues. Germline V CDR1 and CDR2: MDHEN, SYDVKM. CDR3 amino acids: CASRKGVGGRTGELFF. The CDR3 bases are TGTGCCAGCAGGAAGGGCGTGGGAGGGAGGACCGGGGAGCTGTTTTTT. Full variable domain (rest looked up from reference TRBV28 and TRBJ2-2): DVKVTQSSRYLVKRTGEKVFLECVQDMDHENMFWYRQDPGLGLRLIYFSYDVKMKEKGDIPEGYSVSREKKERFSLILESASTNQTSMYLCASRKGVGGRTGELFFGEGSRLTVL.

This chain uses TRBV9 with TRBJ1-1, with D perhaps TRBD1 (5 bases). Germline CDR1 SGDLS, CDR2 YYNGEE. The CDR3 has 13 residues. Trimming took off 6 bases at V and 1 base at J, with 10 bases between the two ends. The CDR3: CASMGTGNTEAFF. CDR3 coding DNA: TGTGCCAGCATGGGGACGGGGAACACTGAAGCTTTCTTT.

This chain links TRBV27 with TRBJ1-1, with D possibly matching TRBD1 (6 bases). This CDR3 contains 11 residues. Germline V CDR1 and CDR2: MNHEY, SMNVEV (reference sequence). The germline V and J ends were trimmed by 8 bases and 11 bases, with 15 bases remaining between them. CDR3 loop: CASQAGAQAFF. In nucleotides, the CDR3 is TGTGCCAGCCAGGCGGGGGCGCAGGCTTTCTTT.

This chain's CDR3 is CASSHGTNYEQYF. Here the CDR3 DNA reads TGTGCCAGCAGCCACGGGACCAACTACGAGCAGTACTTC. V is TRBV7-6 and J is TRBJ2-7; either TRBD1 or TRBD2 may supply D (5 bases each). This CDR3 spans 13 amino acids. Trimming took off 5 bases at V and 3 bases at J, with 11 bases between the two ends. The germline V gene has CDR1 SGHVS and CDR2 FNYEAQ.

In this sample, this clone turned up a few times. The rearrangement links TRBV6-5 to TRBJ1-2; 8 bases map to TRBD1. The germline gives CDR1 MNHEY, CDR2 SVGAGI. This CDR3 is built from 13 residues. V was clipped by 2 bases and J by 4 bases; unmatched bases: 0. Here the CDR3 DNA reads TGTGCCAGCAGTTACCAGGGGGCCTATGGCTACACCTTC. It codes for CASSYQGAYGYTF.

This sequence joins TRBV25-1 and TRBJ1-1; 8 bases fit TRBD1. With V trimmed by 4 bases and J by 7 bases, 11 bases remained unmatched. The CDR3 sequence is 15 residues long. CDR1 is MGHDK and CDR2 is SYGVNS in the germline V gene. CDR3 nucleotides: TGTGCCAGCAGTGGACAGGGGACGGCGCGAGTTGAAGCTTTCTTT. This sequence encodes CASSGQGTARVEAFF.

The V gene is TRBV7-3, the J gene TRBJ2-7, with 7 positions matching TRBD1. In germline, CDR1 is SGHTA, CDR2 FQGTGA. The CDR3 totals 15 residues. Unmatched junction bases numbered 13, after V lost 5 bases and J lost 6 bases. The CDR3 reads CASSPTIQGFAEQYF. CDR3 sequence (DNA): TGTGCCAGCAGCCCTACTATACAGGGGTTCGCCGAGCAGTACTTC.

The chain is built from TRBV7-3 and TRBJ1-5, with D tentatively TRBD1 (5 bases). Trimming left V 6 bases short and J 7 bases short, with 13 bases between. The CDR3 consists of 13 residues. CDR1 is SGHTA and CDR2 is FQGTGA in the germline V gene. CDR3: CASSPNRGQPQHF. The CDR3 coding sequence is TGTGCCAGCAGTCCAAATAGGGGACAGCCCCAGCATTTT.

The J gene is TRBJ2-7, the V gene TRBV5-1; 10 bases map to TRBD2. V was pared by 2 bases and J by 4 bases, with 3 bases of the junction left unmatched. CDR3 length: 14 amino acids. Germline CDR1 reads SGHRS; CDR2 reads YFSETQ. The DNA for the CDR3 is TGCGCCAGCAGCTTAACTAGCGGGATGTACGAGCAGTACTTC. Translation: CASSLTSGMYEQYF.

This chain uses TRBV18 with TRBJ2-5; a weak D match, TRBD1 (6 bases). CDR3 length: 13 amino acids. Looked up from germline, CDR1 is KGHSH and CDR2 is LQKENI. The ends were cut back, 1 base at V and 5 bases at J, with 8 bases in the middle. For the CDR3, the DNA is TGTGCCAGCTCACCACTTAGGGGGGAGACCCAGTACTTC. Protein sequence: CASSPLRGETQYF.

The DNA for the CDR3 is TGTGCCAGCAGTCCCATGGTCCGAAGCTCCTACAATGAGCAGTTCTTC. Protein sequence: CASSPMVRSSYNEQFF. This rearrangement joins TRBV28 to TRBJ2-1; no clear D gene. V lost 5 bases, J lost 0 bases, and 14 bases lay in between. In germline, CDR1 is MDHEN, CDR2 SYDVKM. This CDR3 comprises 16 residues.

This clone showed up just once. The J gene is TRBJ2-1, the V gene TRBV9; D unclear. The germline gives CDR1 SGDLS, CDR2 YYNGEE. Trimming left V 0 bases short and J 5 bases short, with 3 bases between. This CDR3 is 12 amino acids long. Written as DNA, the CDR3 is TGTGCCAGCAGCGTAGGGAACAATGAGCAGTTCTTC. It translates to CASSVGNNEQFF.

This clone was recorded once. The chain combines TRBV29-1 with TRBJ2-1; TRBD2 aligns across 7 bases. The V gene end was trimmed by 6 bases and the J gene end by 0 bases; junction bases not matched to a gene: 17. The CDR3 is made up of 18 amino acids. Germline V gene data show CDR1 as SQVTM and CDR2 as ANQGSEA. The CDR3 bases are TGCAGCGTAGTATCCGTTATGGCTGGGAGGGCCTCCTACAATGAGCAGTTCTTC. This gives the protein CSVVSVMAGRASYNEQFF.

This clone occurred a few times. The J gene is TRBJ1-2, the V gene TRBV19; a possible D gene is TRBD1 (5 bases). The V gene lost 6 bases and the J gene lost 3 bases, with 17 bases spanning the gap. The CDR3 loop spans 15 amino acids. Germline CDR1 reads LNHDA; CDR2 reads SQIVND (reference sequence). CDR3 amino acids: CASSIPGVRDYGYTF. In DNA, the CDR3 is TGTGCCAGTAGCATACCGGGAGTCAGGGACTATGGCTACACCTTC.

A single count supports this clone. The chain recombines TRBV27 with TRBJ2-2, with D hard to call. Germline loops: CDR1 MNHEY, CDR2 SMNVEV (reference sequence). CDR3 length equals 11 residues. The V and J ends lost 6 bases and 7 bases respectively, with 6 bases between them. The CDR3 DNA follows: TGTGCCAGCAGAGAGAACGGGGAGCTGTTTTTT. This encodes CASRENGELFF.

This chain uses TRBV10-3 with TRBJ1-2, with D tentatively TRBD1 (6 bases). This CDR3 comprises 15 residues. Trimming stripped 5 bases from V and 0 bases from J, with 13 bases between. CDR1 and CDR2 (germline): ENHRY, SYGVKD. CDR3 DNA sequence: TGTGCCATCAGTCCCGACAGGACCCCTAACTATGGCTACACCTTC. The encoded protein is CAISPDRTPNYGYTF.